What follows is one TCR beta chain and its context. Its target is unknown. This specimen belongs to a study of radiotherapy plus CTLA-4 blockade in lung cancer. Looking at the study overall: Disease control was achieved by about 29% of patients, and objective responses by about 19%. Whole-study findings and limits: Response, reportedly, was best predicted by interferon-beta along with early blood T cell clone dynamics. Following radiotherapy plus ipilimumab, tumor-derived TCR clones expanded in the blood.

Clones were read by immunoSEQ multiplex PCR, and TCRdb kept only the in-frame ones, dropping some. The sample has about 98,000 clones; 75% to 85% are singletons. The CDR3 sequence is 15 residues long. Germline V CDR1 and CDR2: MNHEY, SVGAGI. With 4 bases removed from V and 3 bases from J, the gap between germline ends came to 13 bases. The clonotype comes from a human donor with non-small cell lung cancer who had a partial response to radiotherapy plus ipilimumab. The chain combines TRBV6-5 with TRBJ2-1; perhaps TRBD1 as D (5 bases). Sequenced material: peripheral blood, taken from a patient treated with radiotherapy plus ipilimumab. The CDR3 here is CASSWGRVNYNEQFF. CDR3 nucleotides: TGTGCCAGCAGTTGGGGCAGGGTGAACTACAATGAGCAGTTCTTC.